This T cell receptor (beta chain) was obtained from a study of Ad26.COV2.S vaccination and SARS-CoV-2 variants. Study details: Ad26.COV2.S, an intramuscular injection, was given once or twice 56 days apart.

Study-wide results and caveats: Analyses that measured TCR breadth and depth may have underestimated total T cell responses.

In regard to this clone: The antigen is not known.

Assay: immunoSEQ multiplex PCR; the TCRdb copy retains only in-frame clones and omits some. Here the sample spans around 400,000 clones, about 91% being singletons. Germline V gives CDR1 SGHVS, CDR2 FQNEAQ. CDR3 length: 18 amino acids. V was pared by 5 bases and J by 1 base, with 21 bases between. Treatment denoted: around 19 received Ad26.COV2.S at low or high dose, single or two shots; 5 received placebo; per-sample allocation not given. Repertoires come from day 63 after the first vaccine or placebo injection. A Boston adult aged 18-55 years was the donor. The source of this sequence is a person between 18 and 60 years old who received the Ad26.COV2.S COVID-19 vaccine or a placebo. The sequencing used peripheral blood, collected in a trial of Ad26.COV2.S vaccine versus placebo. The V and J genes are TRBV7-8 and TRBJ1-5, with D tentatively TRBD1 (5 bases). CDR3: CASSLRPGSPTSNQPQHF. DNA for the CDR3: TGTGCCAGCAGCCTACGCCCAGGGTCCCCCACCAGCAATCAGCCCCAGCATTTT.